This note documents a single T cell receptor beta chain sequence. V shed 3 bases and J shed 2 bases, with 11 bases lying between them. The germline V gene has CDR1 MNHNS and CDR2 SASEGT. This CDR3 is built from 14 residues. The source of the sample is a study of blood T cell repertoires in COVID-19. Study information: Specimens from acute and convalescent COVID-19 originated in the United States, Italy and Spain.

Sequenced by immunoSEQ multiplex PCR; TCRdb stores in-frame clones only, minus some. The sample includes about 240,000 clones, around four fifths of them seen just once. This chain joins TRBV6-1 and TRBJ2-7; D uncertain. The sequence was obtained from a man aged 25-45 years who had recovered from COVID-19. Specimen: peripheral blood. DNA of the CDR3: TGTGCCAGCAGTGATCGAGTTACCCCCTACGAGCAGTACTTC. This gives the protein CASSDRVTPYEQYF.